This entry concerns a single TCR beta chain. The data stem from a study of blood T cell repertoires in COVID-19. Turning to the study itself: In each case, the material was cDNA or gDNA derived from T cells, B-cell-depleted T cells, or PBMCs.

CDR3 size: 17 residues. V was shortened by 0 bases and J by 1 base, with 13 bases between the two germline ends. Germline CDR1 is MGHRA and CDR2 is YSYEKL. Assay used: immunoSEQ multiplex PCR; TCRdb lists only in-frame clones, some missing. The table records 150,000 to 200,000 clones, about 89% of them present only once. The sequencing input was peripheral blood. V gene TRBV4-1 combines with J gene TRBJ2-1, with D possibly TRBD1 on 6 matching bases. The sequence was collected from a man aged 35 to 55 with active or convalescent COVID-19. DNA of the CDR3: TGCGCCAGCAGCCAAGATGGTGGTCAGGGGTCCTACAATGAGCAGTTCTTC. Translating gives CASSQDGGQGSYNEQFF.